Shown below are 24 T cell receptor beta chains from a single sample sequenced in a study of T cell responses to AZD1222 COVID-19 vaccine. Assay: immunoSEQ multiplex PCR; the TCRdb copy retains only in-frame clones and omits some. The data contain roughly 130,000 clones, roughly 90% of them singletons. The sample consisted of peripheral blood, taken on day 0 of AZD1222 vaccination. The source of these receptors is an adult in good health.

The chain joins TRBV7-9 to TRBJ1-2, with TRBD1 matching over 7 bases. Looked up from germline, CDR1 is SEHNR and CDR2 is FQNEAQ (reference sequence). This CDR3 contains 12 residues. The ends lost 8 bases at V and 5 bases at J; junction bases unmatched: 5. The CDR3 loop reads CASDRERYGYTF. In DNA, the CDR3 is TGTGCCAGCGACAGGGAGAGGTATGGCTACACCTTC.

This chain connects TRBV19 to TRBJ1-5; TRBD1 matches 7 bases. The V gene end was trimmed by 6 bases and the J gene end by 1 base; junction bases not matched to a gene: 3. The CDR3 has 14 residues. Per germline, CDR1 LNHDA and CDR2 SQIVND (reference sequence). CDR3 residues: CASRGTASNQPQHF. Written as DNA, the CDR3 is TGTGCCAGTAGGGGGACAGCGAGCAATCAGCCCCAGCATTTT. The full variable domain, with the rest looked up from reference TRBV19 and TRBJ1-5, is DGGITQSPKYLFRKEGQNVTLSCEQNLNHDAMYWYRQDPGQGLRLIYYSQIVNDFQKGDIAEGYSVSREKKESFPLTVTSAQKNPTAFYLCASRGTASNQPQHFGDGTRLSIL.

The chain has TRBV27 and TRBJ1-2, with D unclear. Trimming left V 3 bases short and J 2 bases short, with 7 bases between. From germline, CDR1 is MNHEY and CDR2 SMNVEV (reference sequence). This CDR3 is built from 13 residues. CDR3 DNA sequence: TGTGCCAGCAGTTTTCAGGCCAACTATGGCTACACCTTC. Amino acids: CASSFQANYGYTF.

V gene TRBV5-1 combines with J gene TRBJ1-1; D perhaps matches TRBD1 (6 bases). From germline, CDR1 is SGHRS and CDR2 YFSETQ. The CDR3 spans 13 residues. Trimming left V 6 bases short and J 1 base short, with 10 bases between. CDR3 coding DNA: TGCGCCAGCACCATACAGGGGAACACTGAAGCTTTCTTT. This gives the protein CASTIQGNTEAFF.

The chain recombines TRBV4-1 with TRBJ1-5; D perhaps matches TRBD1 (5 bases). V was clipped by 5 bases and J by 6 bases, with 11 bases between them. The CDR3 totals 13 residues. The germline gives CDR1 MGHRA, CDR2 YSYEKL. CDR3 in DNA: TGCGCCAGCAGCTACGGGGCCGGTCAGCCCCAGCATTTT. It is translated as CASSYGAGQPQHF.

The rearrangement links TRBV18 to TRBJ1-6; tentatively, D is TRBD1 (5 bases). Trimming left V 3 bases short and J 7 bases short, with 7 bases between. The CDR3 length is 13 residues. Per germline, CDR1 KGHSH and CDR2 LQKENI. CDR3 sequence reads: CASSPRVNSPLHF. CDR3 DNA sequence: TGTGCCAGCTCACCCAGGGTCAATTCACCCCTCCACTTT. Full variable domain (rest looked up from reference TRBV18 and TRBJ1-6): NAGVMQNPRHLVRRRGQEARLRCSPMKGHSHVYWYRQLPEEGLKFMVYLQKENIIDESGMPKERFSAEFPKEGPSILRIQQVVRGDSAAYFCASSPRVNSPLHFGNGTRLTVT.

Here the CDR3 reads CASSPAAGGNQYF. In DNA form, the CDR3 reads TGTGCCAGCAGCCCCGCGGCAGGGGGCAATCAGTACTTC. This chain uses TRBV7-9 with TRBJ2-4; 8 bases line up with TRBD1. Looked up from germline, CDR1 is SEHNR and CDR2 is FQNEAQ (reference sequence). This CDR3 contains 13 residues. J gave up 12 bases and V 5 bases, and 9 bases lay outside the gene matches.

The CDR3 reads CASSQELRGNEQFF. In nucleotides, the CDR3 is TGTGCCAGCAGCCAAGAACTCAGGGGCAATGAGCAGTTCTTC. The rearrangement uses TRBV3-1 (or the pseudogene TRBV3-2) and TRBJ2-1; possible D gene TRBD1, 6 bases. Deletions cut 0 bases from V and 6 bases from J, with 9 bases between. The CDR3 is 14 residues long. Looked up from germline, CDR1 is LGHDT and CDR2 is YNNKEL (reference sequence).

The V gene is TRBV28, the J gene TRBJ1-3; the match to TRBD1 covers 7 bases. The CDR3 loop spans 14 amino acids. J gave up 4 bases and V 6 bases, and 6 bases lay outside the gene matches. CDR1 and CDR2 (germline): MDHEN, SYDVKM. CDR3 sequence: CASRTGQSGNTIYF. In DNA, the CDR3 is TGTGCCAGCAGGACAGGGCAATCCGGAAACACCATATATTTT.

The chain links TRBV7-2 to TRBJ1-5, with D possibly matching TRBD1 (6 bases). Germline loops: CDR1 SGHTA, CDR2 FQGNSA. Trimming left V 5 bases short and J 5 bases short, with 13 bases between. There are 14 residues in the CDR3. The CDR3 loop reads CASSQGRGDQPQHF. The CDR3 nucleotides read TGTGCCAGCAGCCAGGGGCGGGGGGATCAGCCCCAGCATTTT.

The chain is built from TRBV30 and TRBJ2-7; 11 nucleotides agree with TRBD2. Germline CDR1 reads GTSNPN; CDR2 reads SVGIG (reference sequence). This CDR3 region has 15 residues. Trimming took 5 bases from V and 5 from J; bases not matched to a gene: 11. Written as DNA, the CDR3 is TGTGCCTGGGACACGGGACTAGCGGCGATAAACGAGCAGTACTTC. Translated, it gives CAWDTGLAAINEQYF.

The chain employs TRBV19 and TRBJ1-6; possible D gene TRBD1, 5 bases. This CDR3 is 14 amino acids long. Germline CDR1 and CDR2: LNHDA and SQIVND (reference sequence). Trimming removed 5 bases from V and 10 bases from J, with 15 bases in between. The CDR3 sequence is CASSPRDWGSPLHF. The CDR3 nucleotides read TGTGCCAGTAGTCCCCGGGACTGGGGGTCACCCCTCCACTTT.

The rearrangement joins TRBV6-5 to TRBJ1-2; D unresolved. Germline V gene sequence: CDR1 MNHEY, CDR2 SVGAGI. This CDR3 is 11 amino acids long. The germline V and J ends were trimmed by 6 bases and 5 bases, with 7 bases remaining between them. CDR3 residues: CASSGFYGYTF. The CDR3 coding sequence is TGTGCCAGCAGCGGGTTTTATGGCTACACCTTC.

The CDR3 is CATSDPGLAGYTGELFF. The CDR3 region has the DNA TGTGCCACCAGTGACCCGGGACTAGCGGGATACACCGGGGAGCTGTTTTTT. V and J are TRBV24-1 and TRBJ2-2; 13 bases align to TRBD2. The CDR3 runs to 17 residues. The V gene end was trimmed by 4 bases and the J gene end by 3 bases; junction bases not matched to a gene: 4. CDR1 is KGHDR, CDR2 SFDVKD, per germline.

This clone was detected only once. V and J are TRBV29-1 and TRBJ1-4, with 8 bases fitting TRBD1. Germline CDR1 is SQVTM and CDR2 is ANQGSEA. Trimming cost V 2 bases and J 7 bases; bases outside gene matches: 9. This CDR3 is 15 amino acids long. CDR3 DNA: TGCAGCGTTGAAACCCAGGGGGCTACGCGTGAAAAACTGTTTTTT. Translating it yields CSVETQGATREKLFF.

The chain has TRBV10-3 and TRBJ2-7, with 10 bases matching TRBD1. Germline loops: CDR1 ENHRY, CDR2 SYGVKD. This CDR3 region has 15 residues. The V gene end was trimmed by 3 bases and the J gene end by 2 bases; junction bases not matched to a gene: 4. CDR3 in amino acids: CAISDSGTGAYEQYF. CDR3 sequence (DNA): TGTGCCATCAGTGACTCCGGGACAGGGGCCTACGAGCAGTACTTC.

The chain joins TRBV27 to TRBJ2-7; D might be TRBD2 (5 bases). Germline V lookup: CDR1 MNHEY, CDR2 SMNVEV (reference sequence). V gave up 6 bases and J gave up 0 bases, with 15 bases separating them. This CDR3 has 15 amino acids. The CDR3 spells CASRTMRANSYEQYF. In DNA form, the CDR3 reads TGTGCCAGCAGGACGATGAGGGCGAACTCCTACGAGCAGTACTTC.

The rearrangement uses TRBV6-5 and TRBJ1-2, with TRBD1 matching over 7 bases. The germline CDR1 and CDR2 sequences are MNHEY and SVGAGI. This CDR3 has 12 amino acids. V dropped 5 bases and J dropped 6; count of bases not matched to a gene: 3. This chain's CDR3 is CASSRQGDGYTF. CDR3 DNA sequence: TGTGCCAGCAGTAGACAGGGAGATGGCTACACCTTC.

V gene TRBV5-1 combines with J gene TRBJ2-1; D possibly matches TRBD1 or TRBD2 (6 bases each). Trimming stripped 2 bases from V and 9 bases from J, with 15 bases between. From germline, CDR1 is SGHRS and CDR2 YFSETQ. The CDR3 is 14 amino acids. CDR3 nucleotide sequence: TGCGCCAGCAGCTTATGGGGGGCCGATGGTGAGCAGTTCTTC. Its translation is CASSLWGADGEQFF.

The chain recombines TRBV11-2 with TRBJ2-3, with D maybe TRBD2 (5 bases). This CDR3 comprises 15 residues. The ends were cut back, 1 base at V and 3 bases at J, with 11 bases in the middle. The germline gives CDR1 SGHAT, CDR2 FQNNGV. The CDR3 region has the DNA TGTGCCAGCAGCTTAGTACTGACGGGAACAGATACGCAGTATTTT. Translated: CASSLVLTGTDTQYF.

The J gene is TRBJ1-2, the V gene TRBV5-1; 8 bases line up with TRBD1. The germline V gene has CDR1 SGHRS and CDR2 YFSETQ. Trimming cost V 4 bases and J 9 bases; bases outside gene matches: 11. This CDR3 is 14 amino acids long. The CDR3 sequence: CASSPTGQGWSYTF. CDR3 nucleotides: TGCGCCAGCAGCCCCACCGGACAGGGCTGGAGCTACACCTTC.

This chain links TRBV9 with TRBJ2-7; D possibly matches TRBD1 or TRBD2 (6 bases each). CDR1 SGDLS and CDR2 YYNGEE come from the germline V gene. The CDR3 has 14 residues. V was cut by 0 bases and J by 6 bases, with 13 bases left in between. Written as DNA, the CDR3 is TGTGCCAGCAGCGTAGGAGGGGGGTTTATCGAGCAGTACTTC. It codes for CASSVGGGFIEQYF.

The rearrangement links TRBV6-2 or TRBV6-3 to TRBJ2-2, with 7 bases fitting TRBD2. The V segment lost 5 bases and the J segment 6 bases; nucleotides outside the gene matches: 6. From germline, CDR1 is MNHEY and CDR2 SVGEGT. The CDR3 spans 14 residues. CDR3 residues: CASSNGRRAGELFF. CDR3 DNA: TGTGCCAGCAGTAACGGGAGGAGGGCCGGGGAGCTGTTTTTT.

This clone was observed a single time. V gene TRBV12-5 combines with J gene TRBJ2-1, with TRBD1 as a possible D gene (6 bases). Germline V CDR1 and CDR2: LGHNT, FRNRAP. Trimming stripped 9 bases from V and 9 bases from J, with 24 bases between. This CDR3 comprises 15 residues. CDR3 loop: CASQSGTLSRGEQFF. The CDR3 DNA sequence: TGTGCTAGCCAGTCCGGGACATTAAGCCGGGGTGAGCAGTTCTTC.